This TCR beta chain is drawn from a study of human T cells and chemical hapten exposure. Study-wide points: PT1 expanded TCR numbers tracked positively with patch test score.

Time point indicated: patch test 2, 6 weeks after DPC sensitization. Treatment meaning: therapeutic diphenylcyclopropenone sensitization with weekly scalp DPC. The study drew its donors from alopecia patients who were 18 to 70 years old and suitable for DPC. From the RACE reads, TCRdb called clonotypes with MiXCR, one entry per CDR3 protein. The table records approximately 350,000 distinct CDR3 sequences, over 6% of them present only once. Trimming shortened V by 6 bases and J by 5 bases, and 16 bases separated the two germline ends. The CDR3 extends over 14 amino acids. The germline V gene has CDR1 SEHNR and CDR2 FQNEAQ (reference sequence). Comments on this clonotype: Its cognate antigen is unknown.

This specimen consisted of whole blood, obtained in connection with sensitization to the hapten diphenylcyclopropenone (DPC). The chain combines TRBV7-9 with TRBJ1-1; D call uncertain. This receptor was obtained from a woman aged 18-29 years with alopecia areata. Some clones in this sample may be carry-over from other donors' samples. CDR3 region: CASSFAESRTEAFF. CDR3 nucleotide sequence: TGTGCCAGCAGTTTCGCGGAGAGTCGGACTGAAGCTTTCTTT.